This is a list of T cell receptor beta chains from one sample in a study of cytomegalovirus exposure and HLA in healthy donors. Clones were read by immunoSEQ multiplex PCR, and TCRdb kept only the in-frame ones, dropping some. Of 140,000 or so clones listed, 70% to 90% were seen once; the top ten hold more than 4%. The sample taken for sequencing was PBMCs. The receptors here all came from a woman between 40 and 55 years old in good health and CMV-seropositive. Both conserved end residues are part of each CDR3. The D gene is left open where the match is weak. Not all rows give a size; the values are once, few, many and, for expanded clones, a class.

D gene: TRBD1
V gene: TRBV18
J gene: TRBJ1-5
clone size: .
CDR3 protein: CASSPDRVLSNQPQHF
CDR3 DNA: TGTGCCAGCTCACCTGACAGGGTACTAAGCAATCAGCCCCAGCATTTT

D gene: TRBD1
V gene: TRBV11-2
J gene: TRBJ2-7
clone size: .
CDR3 protein: CASSQNPTGGQYEQYF
CDR3 DNA: TGTGCCAGCAGCCAGAACCCGACAGGGGGCCAGTACGAGCAGTACTTC

D gene: TRBD1
V gene: TRBV30
J gene: TRBJ2-7
clone size: once
CDR3 protein: CAWSTPGQGSSYEQYF
CDR3 DNA: TGTGCCTGGAGTACCCCGGGACAGGGGAGCTCCTACGAGCAGTACTTC

D gene: TRBD1
V gene: TRBV6-5
J gene: TRBJ1-4
clone size: .
CDR3 protein: CASRPDRGLGEKLFF
CDR3 DNA: TGTGCCAGCAGACCCGACAGGGGGCTAGGGGAAAAACTGTTTTTT

D gene: .
V gene: TRBV10-3
J gene: TRBJ1-1
clone size: .
CDR3 protein: CAISESPGDTEAFF
CDR3 DNA: TGTGCCATCAGTGAGTCGCCAGGGGATACTGAAGCTTTCTTT

D gene: .
V gene: TRBV2
J gene: TRBJ1-4
clone size: .
CDR3 protein: CAGRQGRNEKLFF
CDR3 DNA: TGTGCCGGAAGACAAGGAAGGAATGAAAAACTGTTTTTT

D gene: .
V gene: TRBV6-1
J gene: TRBJ1-2
clone size: few
CDR3 protein: CASSEGRGRNYGYTF
CDR3 DNA: TGTGCCAGCAGTGAAGGGCGGGGTCGGAACTATGGCTACACCTTC

D gene: .
V gene: TRBV19
J gene: TRBJ2-3
clone size: .
CDR3 protein: CASSIISGENRADTQYF
CDR3 DNA: TGTGCCAGTAGTATCATCTCGGGAGAGAATAGGGCAGATACGCAGTATTTT

D gene: TRBD1
V gene: TRBV4-2
J gene: TRBJ1-5
clone size: .
CDR3 protein: CASSQDWSGGEQPQHF
CDR3 DNA: TGTGCCAGCAGCCAAGATTGGTCAGGGGGCGAACAGCCCCAGCATTTT

D gene: TRBD1
V gene: TRBV23-1
J gene: TRBJ2-7
clone size: .
CDR3 protein: CASRTPGTGGRAREPYEQYF
CDR3 DNA: TGCGCCAGCAGGACCCCCGGGACAGGGGGTCGGGCGCGGGAGCCCTACGAGCAGTACTTC

D gene: .
V gene: TRBV27
J gene: TRBJ2-7
clone size: .
CDR3 protein: CASNPGVF
CDR3 DNA: TGTGCCAGCAACCCGGGGGTTTTC

D gene: .
V gene: TRBV11-2
J gene: TRBJ1-5
clone size: .
CDR3 protein: CASSKQQDGNQPQHF
CDR3 DNA: TGTGCCAGCAGCAAGCAACAGGATGGGAATCAGCCCCAGCATTTT

D gene: .
V gene: TRBV7-2
J gene: TRBJ2-5
clone size: .
CDR3 protein: CASSLIMFRKHQETQYF
CDR3 DNA: TGTGCCAGCAGCTTAATTATGTTCCGAAAGCACCAAGAGACCCAGTACTTC

D gene: TRBD1
V gene: TRBV7-9
J gene: TRBJ1-2
clone size: .
CDR3 protein: CSSSLGGQGADGYTF
CDR3 DNA: TGTTCCAGCAGCTTAGGAGGACAGGGGGCTGATGGCTACACCTTC

D gene: .
V gene: TRBV7-2
J gene: TRBJ2-7
clone size: .
CDR3 protein: CASSSPGWLAQPEQYF
CDR3 DNA: TGTGCCAGCAGCTCGCCTGGTTGGCTAGCCCAACCCGAGCAGTACTTC

D gene: .
V gene: TRBV21-1
J gene: TRBJ2-1
clone size: .
CDR3 protein: CASSAQGNNEQFF
CDR3 DNA: TGTGCCAGCAGCGCACAGGGGAACAATGAGCAGTTCTTC

D gene: .
V gene: TRBV6-1
J gene: TRBJ2-6
clone size: .
CDR3 protein: CASQRIPSGANVLTF
CDR3 DNA: TGTGCCAGCCAGCGGATTCCCTCTGGGGCCAACGTCCTGACTTTC